The 27 T cell receptor beta chains below come from one sample, sequenced in a study of beta chain features in type 1 diabetes. The entirety of the isolated RNA underwent reverse transcription, so expressed TCRB transcripts were sequenced. Here immunoSEQ multiplex PCR was the method, and the copy in TCRdb shows in-frame clones only, minus some. The sample includes hundreds of thousands of clones, approximately 30% of them seen just once. The sequenced material came from naive CD4+ T cells from blood. These receptors were collected from a man aged 18 to 29 in good health.

The V call is TRBV6-5, the J call TRBJ2-3; maybe TRBD2 (6 bases). Germline CDR1 reads MNHEY; CDR2 reads SVGAGI. The V end lost 10 bases, the J end lost 4 bases, and 12 bases lay between the germline ends. The CDR3 is 12 amino acids. The DNA of the CDR3 is TGTGCCACCGGGCGGGACTCAGATACGCAGTATTTT. Translation gives CATGRDSDTQYF.

This clone was counted between two and nine times. The genes are TRBV10-3 and TRBJ2-7; D is possibly TRBD1 (6 bases). Germline-derived CDR1 and CDR2 are ENHRY and SYGVKD. Trimming took off 6 bases at V and 0 bases at J, with 15 bases between the two ends. This CDR3 comprises 15 residues. CDR3 coding DNA: TGTGCCATCAGGGGGCCAGGGGAGTCCTCCTACGAGCAGTACTTC. The encoded protein is CAIRGPGESSYEQYF.

This clone came up a few times. J is TRBJ2-1 and V is TRBV7-2, with TRBD2 matching over 11 bases. Germline V gives CDR1 SGHTA, CDR2 FQGNSA. The CDR3 spans 16 residues. The junction had 13 bases not matched to a gene; V was cut back by 6 bases and J by 9 bases. CDR3 DNA sequence: TGTGCCAGCAGGCGTACTAGCGGGAGTTACTTCGGTGAGCAGTTCTTC. Its translation: CASRRTSGSYFGEQFF.

The CDR3 region is CAISEVAKEQFF. CDR3 in DNA: TGTGCCATCAGTGAGGTGGCGAAAGAGCAGTTCTTC. The chain couples TRBV10-3 to TRBJ2-1; D ambiguous. The germline V gene encodes CDR1 ENHRY and CDR2 SYGVKD. The germline V and J ends were trimmed by 2 bases and 10 bases, with 9 bases remaining between them. The CDR3 contains 12 residues.

CDR3: CASSVGLAYNEQFF. The CDR3 region has the DNA TGTGCCAGCAGCGTGGGACTAGCCTACAATGAGCAGTTCTTC. This rearrangement joins TRBV7-2 to TRBJ2-1; 8 nucleotides align to TRBD2. Germline assignment: CDR1 SGHTA and CDR2 FQGNSA. The CDR3 is 14 residues long. After removal of 5 bases from V and 2 bases from J, the junction contained 2 bases not matched to a gene.

This clone was found once. The gene calls are TRBV9 and TRBJ1-2; D is perhaps TRBD1 (6 bases). The V end lost 2 bases, the J end lost 4 bases, and 12 bases lay between the germline ends. The CDR3 loop spans 14 amino acids. The V gene's germline CDR1 is SGDLS and CDR2 YYNGEE. CDR3 protein: CASSVTGAGYGYTF. The CDR3, as DNA: TGTGCCAGCAGCGTCACGGGGGCTGGCTATGGCTACACCTTC.

This clone was recorded a few times. The chain uses TRBV2 and TRBJ2-7, with 7 positions matching TRBD1. Germline lookup yields CDR1 SNHLY and CDR2 FYNNEI. CDR3 length: 14 amino acids. The V gene end was trimmed by 8 bases and the J gene end by 5 bases; junction bases not matched to a gene: 12. CDR3: CASELKRQGDEQYF. CDR3 nucleotides: TGTGCCAGCGAGTTGAAAAGACAGGGAGACGAGCAGTACTTC.

V is TRBV7-3 and J is TRBJ2-1; 11 bases align to TRBD2. The V and J ends lost 5 bases and 8 bases, in that order; junction bases with no gene match: 8. CDR1 is SGHTA and CDR2 is FQGTGA in the germline V gene. This CDR3 has 15 residues. For the CDR3, the DNA is TGTGCCAGCAGCCTCCGCATAGCGGGAGGGGATGAGCAGTTCTTC. Its translation is CASSLRIAGGDEQFF.

This clone came up a few times. The chain carries TRBV19 and TRBJ1-5; D gene uncertain. Per germline, CDR1 LNHDA and CDR2 SQIVND (reference sequence). There are 13 residues in the CDR3. Trimming pared 3 bases from V and 7 bases from J, leaving 10 bases between. CDR3 amino acids: CASSISGSQPQHF. The CDR3 nucleotides read TGTGCCAGTAGTATTTCGGGGAGCCAGCCCCAGCATTTT.

The chain couples TRBV7-9 to TRBJ2-3, with D perhaps TRBD1 (6 bases). This CDR3 is 14 amino acids long. The V and J ends lost 6 bases and 2 bases respectively, with 12 bases between them. CDR1 SEHNR and CDR2 FQNEAQ come from the germline V gene (reference sequence). The CDR3 DNA follows: TGTGCCAGCAGTCCAGGGGTCCACACAGATACGCAGTATTTT. It yields the protein CASSPGVHTDTQYF.

This chain uses TRBV30 with TRBJ2-7, with TRBD1 identical over 10 bases. This CDR3 contains 14 residues. Germline assignment: CDR1 GTSNPN and CDR2 SVGIG (reference sequence). V trimming: 2 bases; J trimming: 3 bases; junction bases outside the gene matches: 4. CDR3 protein: CAWSRDRGFYEQYF. The CDR3 coding sequence is TGTGCCTGGAGTAGGGACAGGGGTTTCTACGAGCAGTACTTC.

The chain uses TRBV6-6 and TRBJ2-7; D uncertain. The V end was cut by 3 bases, the J end by 2 bases, with 5 bases between. Per germline, CDR1 MNHNY and CDR2 SVGAGI (reference sequence). This CDR3 region has 12 residues. The CDR3 region is CASSYLPYEQYF. The CDR3 nucleotides are TGTGCCAGCAGTTATCTTCCCTACGAGCAGTACTTC.

The chain couples TRBV6-1 to TRBJ2-7; D is uncertain. The CDR3 is 14 residues long. The V gene lost 2 bases and the J gene lost 0 bases, with 8 bases spanning the gap. Germline V gives CDR1 MNHNS, CDR2 SASEGT. The CDR3 nucleotides read TGTGCCAGCAGTGAACAGGCGTCCTCCTACGAGCAGTACTTC. This gives the protein CASSEQASSYEQYF.

The V gene is TRBV11-2, the J gene TRBJ2-5; no definite D call. The CDR3 has 11 residues. V was clipped by 6 bases and J by 4 bases, with 6 bases between them. The germline gives CDR1 SGHAT, CDR2 FQNNGV. This chain's CDR3 is CASRIGETQYF. For the CDR3, the DNA is TGTGCCAGCAGGATAGGAGAGACCCAGTACTTC.

This clone was counted a few times. The rearrangement uses TRBV7-2 and TRBJ1-1; no clear D gene. CDR3 length equals 15 residues. Per germline, CDR1 SGHTA and CDR2 FQGNSA. V was pared by 1 base and J by 0 bases, with 9 bases between. The CDR3 is CASSLVGLMNTEAFF. The CDR3 region has the DNA TGTGCCAGCAGCTTAGTCGGACTAATGAACACTGAAGCTTTCTTT.

This clone was picked up a small number of times. This sequence joins TRBV4-1 and TRBJ2-7, with TRBD2 matching over 8 bases. Germline-derived CDR1 and CDR2 are MGHRA and YSYEKL. J gave up 2 bases and V 2 bases, and 8 bases lay outside the gene matches. There are 16 residues in the CDR3. The CDR3 coding sequence is TGCGCCAGCAGCCAACCTACTAGCGGAGCCCCCTACGAGCAGTACTTC. This codes for CASSQPTSGAPYEQYF.

The J gene is TRBJ2-2, the V gene TRBV7-9, with 8 bases that match TRBD2. Unmatched junction bases numbered 8, after V lost 5 bases and J lost 3 bases. Germline V gene lookup returns CDR1 SEHNR and CDR2 FQNEAQ (reference sequence). The CDR3 is 16 amino acids. The CDR3 here is CASSPPWREDTGELFF. CDR3 in DNA: TGTGCCAGCAGCCCACCGTGGCGGGAGGACACCGGGGAGCTGTTTTTT.

The chain joins TRBV14 to TRBJ1-3; D remains unclear. The CDR3 has 15 amino acids. Between the trimmed V and J ends, which lost 7 bases and 4 bases, there was a span of 17 bases. Germline V gene sequence: CDR1 SGHDN, CDR2 FVKESK. The DNA of the CDR3 is TGTGCCAGCAAGGTCGGCACAGCCAAGGGAAACACCATATATTTT. Protein: CASKVGTAKGNTIYF.

This chain links TRBV29-1 with TRBJ1-1, with TRBD1 matching 8 bases. Trimming took 6 bases from V and 3 from J; bases not matched to a gene: 6. Germline CDR1 is SQVTM and CDR2 is ANQGSEA. The CDR3 spans 13 residues. CDR3 DNA: TGCAGCGTACGGACAGGGATGGACACTGAAGCTTTCTTT. This sequence encodes CSVRTGMDTEAFF.

This clone was seen a few times. The CDR3 sequence: CASSGRPSSTDTQYF. The CDR3 DNA sequence: TGTGCCAGCAGTGGACGGCCCTCTAGCACAGATACGCAGTATTTT. The J gene is TRBJ2-3, the V gene TRBV25-1, with D unresolved. CDR3 length: 15 amino acids. V dropped 4 bases and J dropped 0 bases, with 11 bases sitting between them. Germline V lookup: CDR1 MGHDK, CDR2 SYGVNS.

The table lists this clone with a few counts. This sequence joins TRBV10-3 and TRBJ2-3; no clear D gene. The CDR3 extends over 14 amino acids. V lost 0 bases, J lost 1 base, and 5 bases lay in between. The V gene's germline CDR1 is ENHRY and CDR2 SYGVKD. The CDR3 region has the DNA TGTGCCATCAGTGAGTCGTTAGGCACAGATACGCAGTATTTT. Translation: CAISESLGTDTQYF.

This clone has a handful of counts. V gene TRBV9 combines with J gene TRBJ2-2; D is perhaps TRBD2 (6 bases). Germline CDR1 SGDLS, CDR2 YYNGEE. The CDR3 is made up of 17 amino acids. V gave up 0 bases and J gave up 3 bases, with 15 bases separating them. The CDR3 DNA reads TGTGCCAGCAGCGTAGTGGATAGCGGACTTTACACCGGGGAGCTGTTTTTT. It is translated as CASSVVDSGLYTGELFF.

The chain links TRBV25-1 to TRBJ1-1; TRBD1 might be the D (5 bases). The CDR3 has 11 amino acids. With 8 bases removed from V and 4 bases from J, the gap between germline ends came to 8 bases. Germline V gene sequence: CDR1 MGHDK, CDR2 SYGVNS. The CDR3 protein is CASPGGTEAFF. CDR3 sequence (DNA): TGTGCCAGCCCCGGGGGCACTGAAGCTTTCTTT.

This clone was seen more than once but under ten times. The chain employs TRBV10-3 and TRBJ2-2; possible D gene TRBD2, 5 bases. Germline-derived CDR1 and CDR2 are ENHRY and SYGVKD. CDR3 length: 14 amino acids. V dropped 10 bases and J dropped 7 bases, with 19 bases sitting between them. This chain's CDR3 is CATKPEGFNGELFF. CDR3 bases: TGTGCCACCAAACCCGAGGGTTTTAACGGGGAGCTGTTTTTT.

The chain couples TRBV5-1 to TRBJ1-2, with D uncertain. Deletions cut 0 bases from V and 4 bases from J, with 4 bases between. The CDR3 consists of 12 residues. Looked up from germline, CDR1 is SGHRS and CDR2 is YFSETQ. The DNA of the CDR3 is TGCGCCAGCAGCTTGGAGGCCTATGGCTACACCTTC. This encodes CASSLEAYGYTF.

The chain joins TRBV29-1 to TRBJ2-2; 10 bases agree with TRBD2. Germline V gives CDR1 SQVTM, CDR2 ANQGSEA. This CDR3 region has 16 residues. With 4 bases clipped from V and 6 bases from J, the junction kept 11 bases outside the gene matches. The CDR3 DNA follows: TGCAGCGTTGGCTCAGCGGGAGGGATGGTTCCCGGGGAGCTGTTTTTT. Translating it yields CSVGSAGGMVPGELFF.

V is TRBV30 and J is TRBJ2-7; 8 nucleotides match TRBD1. This CDR3 is built from 15 residues. V was clipped by 1 base and J by 2 bases; unmatched bases: 7. Germline-derived CDR1 and CDR2 are GTSNPN and SVGIG (reference sequence). The CDR3, as DNA: TGTGCCTGGAGTGGTCGGACAGGGCGGCCCTACGAGCAGTACTTC. This sequence encodes CAWSGRTGRPYEQYF.